The rows below give T cell receptor beta chains drawn from one sample of a study of blood T cell repertoires in COVID-19. The assay was immunoSEQ multiplex PCR, and TCRdb's table has in-frame clones only and misses some. This sample has approximately 200,000 clones, with 80% to 90% found just once. The sequenced material came from peripheral blood. Receptor source: a man aged 40-49 years with acute or convalescent COVID-19. The CDR3 runs from the conserved cysteine through the conserved F or W. A D gene is named only where the DNA matches it firmly. Rows may omit the clone size; those that give it use once, few, many or a size class.

V	D	J	size	DNA	CDR3
TRBV24-1	TRBD2	TRBJ2-1	-	TGTGCCACCGCCAGCGGGGGGGCCAGGAACGAGCAGTTCTTC	CATASGGARNEQFF
TRBV13	-	TRBJ2-7	-	TGTGCCAGCAGCTTAGAAGGGAGATACGAGCAGTACTTC	CASSLEGRYEQYF
TRBV6-1	-	TRBJ1-3	-	TGTGCCAGCAGTGACCTCGACAGGCCCCTATATTTT	CASSDLDRPLYF
TRBV28	-	TRBJ2-7	-	TGTGCCAGCAACGAAGTAGCTTCCTACGAGCAGTACTTC	CASNEVASYEQYF
TRBV11-2	-	TRBJ1-1	-	TGTGCCAGCAGCTTAGACTCCGTGGGGGCTAAGACTGAAGCTTTCTTT	CASSLDSVGAKTEAFF
TRBV7-9	TRBD1	TRBJ1-2	-	TGTGCCAGCAGTACGACGACGGACAGGGGTGCGGATGGCTACACCTTC	CASSTTTDRGADGYTF
TRBV11-2	TRBD2	TRBJ2-3	-	TGTGCCAGCAGCCTAGCGGCTCAGGTCCAGTATTTT	CASSLAAQVQYF
TRBV4-1	-	TRBJ2-7	-	TGCGCCAGCAGCCTCCAGGGGGGAAAGGAAGACGAGCAGTACTTC	CASSLQGGKEDEQYF
TRBV10-3	-	TRBJ1-5	-	TGTGCCATCAGTGAGAAATACAATCAGCCCCAGCATTTT	CAISEKYNQPQHF
TRBV24-1	TRBD1	TRBJ1-4	-	TGTGCCACCAGTGAGCGACAGGGGCCTAATGAAAAACTGTTTTTT	CATSERQGPNEKLFF
TRBV5-1	TRBD1	TRBJ1-2	-	TGCGCCAGCAGCCCGGGACAGGTTTATAGTGGTGGCTACACCTTC	CASSPGQVYSGGYTF
TRBV18	-	TRBJ2-7	once	TGTGCCAGCTCACCCCACAGTGAGCCCTCCTACGAGCAGTACTTC	CASSPHSEPSYEQYF
TRBV30	-	TRBJ1-1	-	TGTGCCTTCATCCGGGACATAGGCACTGAAGCTTTCTTT	CAFIRDIGTEAFF
TRBV11-2	-	TRBJ2-7	-	TGTGCCAGCAGCTTTTCCCGAGGTCTCGACGAGCAGTACTTC	CASSFSRGLDEQYF
TRBV4-2	-	TRBJ1-6	-	TGTGCCAGCAGCCAAACAGACCGGAATAATTCACCCCTCCACTTT	CASSQTDRNNSPLHF
TRBV7-9	-	TRBJ2-3	-	TGTGCCAGCAGCTCTCTAGCGACAGCAGATACGCAGTATTTT	CASSSLATADTQYF
TRBV9	-	TRBJ2-1	-	TGTGCCAGCAGCGTAGGCAGCTCCTACAATGAGCAGTTCTTC	CASSVGSSYNEQFF
TRBV5-1	TRBD1	TRBJ2-7	-	TGCGCCAGCAGCCATGGGGACAGGGTCACTTACGAGCAGTACTTC	CASSHGDRVTYEQYF
TRBV6-1	TRBD1	TRBJ2-7	few	TGTGCCAGCAGTGAAAGCAGAGGGACAGGGAGCTCCTACGAGCAGTACTTC	CASSESRGTGSSYEQYF
TRBV4-1	TRBD2	TRBJ2-5	few	TGCGCCAGCAGCCAAACTAGCGGGGGGGCCTGGGAGACCCAGTACTTC	CASSQTSGGAWETQYF
TRBV2	-	TRBJ1-2	once	TGTGCCAGCAGTGAAGCTGGGGGACTGTTATACTATGGCTACACCTTC	CASSEAGGLLYYGYTF
TRBV6-5	-	TRBJ2-7	-	TGTGCCAGCAGCCGGCTCCCCGGGACCTACGAGCAGTACTTC	CASSRLPGTYEQYF
TRBV18	TRBD1	TRBJ1-2	-	TGTGCCAGCTCACGAGATGACAGGGTTGGTGGCTACACCTTC	CASSRDDRVGGYTF
TRBV5-1	-	TRBJ2-7	-	TGCGCCAGCAGCTTGGTTGCGGAAAACTACGAGCAGTACTTC	CASSLVAENYEQYF
TRBV23-1	-	TRBJ1-1	-	TGCGCCAGCAGTGACATCCTCCCGGGACAGAACACTGAAGCTTTCTTT	CASSDILPGQNTEAFF
TRBV7-9	TRBD1	TRBJ1-1	-	TGTGCCAGCAGCTTAGACAGGGGAACTGAAGCTTTCTTT	CASSLDRGTEAFF